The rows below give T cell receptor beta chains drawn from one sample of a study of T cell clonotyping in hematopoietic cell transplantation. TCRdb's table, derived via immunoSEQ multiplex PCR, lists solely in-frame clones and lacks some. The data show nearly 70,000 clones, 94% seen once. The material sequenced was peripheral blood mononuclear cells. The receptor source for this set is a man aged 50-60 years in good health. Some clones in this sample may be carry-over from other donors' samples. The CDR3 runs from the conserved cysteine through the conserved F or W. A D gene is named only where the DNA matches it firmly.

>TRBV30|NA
CAWNNGGGITYNEQFF
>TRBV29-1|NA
CSVERESSGNTIYF
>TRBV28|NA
CASSLYLEGEKLFF
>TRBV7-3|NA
CASSLGPGAGTNEKLFF
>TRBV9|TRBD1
CASSGQGAPTDTQYF
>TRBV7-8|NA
CASSILGSQETQYF
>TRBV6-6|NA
CASTYNYGYTF
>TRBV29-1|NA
CSVEDSGNLNEQFF
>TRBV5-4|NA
CASSLAGFGANVLTF
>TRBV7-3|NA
CASSLNGGGGNTGELFF
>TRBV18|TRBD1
CASSPQGDQPQHF